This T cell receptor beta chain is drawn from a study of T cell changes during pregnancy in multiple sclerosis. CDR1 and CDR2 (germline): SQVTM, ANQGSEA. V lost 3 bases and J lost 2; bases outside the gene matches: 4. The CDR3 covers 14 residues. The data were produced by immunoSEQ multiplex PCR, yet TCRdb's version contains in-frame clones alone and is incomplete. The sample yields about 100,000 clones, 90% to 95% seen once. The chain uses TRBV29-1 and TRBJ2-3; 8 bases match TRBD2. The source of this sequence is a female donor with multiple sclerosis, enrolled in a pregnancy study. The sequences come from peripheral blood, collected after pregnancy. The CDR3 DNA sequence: TGCAGCGTTGAGGGACTAGTCCACACAGATACGCAGTATTTT. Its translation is CSVEGLVHTDTQYF.